This T cell receptor (beta chain) was documented in a study of T cells in Graves' hyperthyroidism and ophthalmopathy. Amplification of TCR beta CDR3 regions used RNA as the template. Carried out on the TCR CDR3, a first-round RT-PCR used the HTBI primer set. Using its own MiXCR run on the multiplex PCR reads, TCRdb lists one record per CDR3 protein. Counted here are around 580,000 distinct CDR3 sequences, around 42% occurring once; the ten biggest clones make up roughly 8.2%. Trimming left V 5 bases short and J 5 bases short, with 21 bases between. Germline assignment: CDR1 SGHTA and CDR2 FQGNSA. This CDR3 region has 17 residues.

This TCR was sampled from a young woman with Graves' hyperthyroidism. The rearrangement links TRBV7-2 to TRBJ1-4, with D hard to call. The specimen sequenced was peripheral blood or thyroid tissue (not recorded which). This CDR3 is CASSPRLAGYYNEKLFF. CDR3 nucleotides: TGTGCCAGCAGCCCACGACTAGCGGGATACTACAATGAAAAACTGTTTTTT.